The 22 T cell receptor beta chains in this list originate from one sample, sequenced in a study of beta chain features in type 1 diabetes. Every bit of the isolated RNA underwent reverse transcription, so sequencing read expressed TCRB transcripts. This table comes from immunoSEQ multiplex PCR, and its TCRdb copy is limited to in-frame clones, with some not included. The sample has 550,000 to 850,000 clones; over 10% are singletons. No antigen has been assigned to these receptors. General observations from the study: Shorter TCRB CDR3s, moderately but significantly so, were found in Type 1 diabetes patients in all four CD4+ subsets.

Sequenced input: naive CD4+ T cells from blood. The receptors come from a man between 18 and 29 years old with type 1 diabetes.

This clone showed up just a few times. The chain is built from TRBV29-1 and TRBJ1-3, with D hard to call. The CDR3 is 16 residues long. The germline V gene encodes CDR1 SQVTM and CDR2 ANQGSEA. The V and J ends lost 4 bases and 0 bases respectively, with 16 bases between them. The DNA for the CDR3 is TGCAGCGTTGGAGGAGCACCGACGGTCTCTGGAAACACCATATATTTT. Its protein product is CSVGGAPTVSGNTIYF. The entire variable domain, with the rest obtained from reference TRBV29-1 and TRBJ1-3, is as follows: SAVISQKPSRDICQRGTSLTIQCQVDSQVTMMFWYRQQPGQSLTLIATANQGSEATYESGFVIDKFPISRPNLTFSTLTVSNMSPEDSSIYLCSVGGAPTVSGNTIYFGEGSWLTVV.

This CDR3 reads CASSLPETQYF. Written as DNA, the CDR3 is TGTGCCAGCAGTTTACCGGAGACCCAGTACTTC. This sequence joins TRBV27 and TRBJ2-5; D unclear. Trimming cost V 2 bases and J 5 bases, with 3 bases left between them. This CDR3 is 11 amino acids long. Per germline, CDR1 MNHEY and CDR2 SMNVEV (reference sequence).

The chain employs TRBV2 and TRBJ1-4; D may be TRBD1 (6 bases). Between the trimmed V and J ends, which lost 1 base and 8 bases, there was a span of 11 bases. CDR3 length: 14 residues. The germline V gene encodes CDR1 SNHLY and CDR2 FYNNEI. CDR3 coding DNA: TGTGCCAGCAGTGAAGAGGGCCAGGGGGAAAAACTGTTTTTT. It codes for CASSEEGQGEKLFF.

The rearrangement uses TRBV15 and TRBJ1-5, with D unclear. V lost 0 bases, J lost 8 bases, and 17 bases lay in between. The CDR3 runs to 16 residues. CDR1 and CDR2 (germline): LNHNV, YYDKDF (reference sequence). The CDR3 DNA sequence: TGTGCCACCAGCAGAGATTTTGGACTGGATCTAAAGCCCCAGCATTTT. Amino acid sequence: CATSRDFGLDLKPQHF.

V and J are TRBV5-6 and TRBJ2-2, with D perhaps matching TRBD1 (8 bases). The CDR3 consists of 17 residues. Germline CDR1 SGHDT, CDR2 YYEEEE. V lost 4 bases, J lost 5 bases, and 21 bases lay in between. In nucleotides, the CDR3 is TGTGCCAGCAGCCTAGCCCGGACAGGGAGGGAAACCGGGGAGCTGTTTTTT. Protein: CASSLARTGRETGELFF.

This chain connects TRBV28 to TRBJ2-2; TRBD1 is a possible D gene (6 bases). V was clipped by 7 bases and J by 1 base, with 10 bases between them. In germline, CDR1 is MDHEN, CDR2 SYDVKM. The length of the CDR3 is 14 residues. The CDR3 sequence is CASKMGQNTGELFF. The CDR3 DNA is TGTGCCAGCAAAATGGGACAGAACACCGGGGAGCTGTTTTTT.

The chain has TRBV25-1 and TRBJ2-3; D gene uncertain. The CDR3 is 13 residues long. Germline assignment: CDR1 MGHDK and CDR2 SYGVNS. V dropped 4 bases and J dropped 0 bases, with 5 bases sitting between them. The CDR3 nucleotides are TGTGCCAGCAGTGTTGGCAGCACAGATACGCAGTATTTT. Amino acids: CASSVGSTDTQYF.

This clone was seen a handful of times. This chain connects TRBV9 to TRBJ2-5; no reliable D call. The V and J ends lost 6 bases and 2 bases respectively, with 11 bases between them. CDR1 and CDR2 from the germline V gene are SGDLS and YYNGEE. The CDR3 is 13 residues long. The CDR3 reads CASTPFGQETQYF. The CDR3 DNA is TGTGCCAGCACCCCCTTTGGTCAAGAGACCCAGTACTTC.

The chain combines TRBV9 with TRBJ2-3; D is perhaps TRBD1 (5 bases). The CDR3 is made up of 13 amino acids. The ends were cut back, 7 bases at V and 2 bases at J, with 11 bases in the middle. CDR1 is SGDLS and CDR2 is YYNGEE in the germline V gene. The CDR3 here is CASGETVTDTQYF. CDR3 coding DNA: TGTGCCAGCGGAGAGACAGTCACAGATACGCAGTATTTT.

This clone showed up just a few times. The chain carries TRBV2 and TRBJ2-3; D not certain. The V end was cut by 9 bases, the J end by 0 bases, with 13 bases between. Germline CDR1 and CDR2: SNHLY and FYNNEI. The CDR3 spans 14 residues. This CDR3 reads CARSRATSTDTQYF. CDR3 coding DNA: TGTGCCAGGTCCCGGGCCACTAGCACAGATACGCAGTATTTT.

In this sample, this clone turned up a few times. This chain links TRBV10-3 with TRBJ2-6; D possibly uses TRBD1 or TRBD2 (6 bases each). CDR3 length: 14 amino acids. Germline CDR1 is ENHRY and CDR2 is SYGVKD. V lost 6 bases and J 2 bases, leaving 8 bases between the germline ends. The CDR3, as DNA: TGTGCCATCAGGGAGGGGGCTGGGGCCAACGTCCTGACTTTC. It encodes CAIREGAGANVLTF.

This clone was seen a handful of times. V and J are TRBV9 and TRBJ2-7, with a possible D match to TRBD1 (6 bases). CDR1 and CDR2 (germline): SGDLS, YYNGEE. V lost 0 bases and J lost 5, with 6 bases in between. This CDR3 has 12 amino acids. The CDR3 is CASSVDRDEQYF. CDR3 nucleotides: TGTGCCAGCAGCGTAGACAGGGACGAGCAGTACTTC.

The genes are TRBV27 and TRBJ2-7, with a possible D match to TRBD2 (6 bases). The germline V and J ends were trimmed by 4 bases and 3 bases, with 16 bases remaining between them. The germline CDR1 and CDR2 sequences are MNHEY and SMNVEV (reference sequence). The CDR3 extends over 15 amino acids. DNA of the CDR3: TGTGCCAGCAGTTCCTCGGTTAGCGGTCTCTACGAGCAGTACTTC. Protein: CASSSSVSGLYEQYF.

This clone has only a few counts. The gene calls are TRBV7-9 and TRBJ1-2; 10 bases fit TRBD1. Germline CDR1 reads SEHNR; CDR2 reads FQNEAQ (reference sequence). The CDR3 contains 15 residues. Trimming cost V 3 bases and J 7 bases; bases outside gene matches: 8. CDR3 sequence reads: CASSFSLRDRGGYTF. CDR3 nucleotides: TGTGCCAGCAGCTTTTCCCTCCGGGACAGGGGTGGCTACACCTTC.

The chain recombines TRBV19 with TRBJ1-2; 7 bases match TRBD1. CDR1 and CDR2 from the germline V gene are LNHDA and SQIVND (reference sequence). The CDR3 runs to 15 residues. The V segment lost 4 bases and the J segment 2 bases; nucleotides outside the gene matches: 7. Here the CDR3 reads CASSRRDSGNYGYTF. The CDR3, as DNA: TGTGCCAGTAGTAGAAGGGACAGCGGGAACTATGGCTACACCTTC.

The rearrangement uses TRBV27 and TRBJ1-5; possibly TRBD1 for D (6 bases). This CDR3 comprises 15 residues. V dropped 5 bases and J dropped 6 bases, with 17 bases sitting between them. Germline-derived CDR1 and CDR2 are MNHEY and SMNVEV (reference sequence). The CDR3 loop reads CASSPQGVFSQPQHF. DNA for the CDR3: TGTGCCAGCAGTCCACAGGGCGTGTTTAGTCAGCCCCAGCATTTT.

This clone was counted between two and nine times. The V call is TRBV5-1, the J call TRBJ2-2, with TRBD1 matching 7 bases. This CDR3 comprises 14 residues. The trim removed 0 bases at V and 11 bases at J, leaving 7 bases unmatched. CDR1 is SGHRS, CDR2 YFSETQ, per germline. The CDR3 nucleotides read TGCGCCAGCAGCTTGGTCCTGGACAGGCCAGAGCTGTTTTTT. This translates into CASSLVLDRPELFF.

The J gene is TRBJ2-3, the V gene TRBV11-2; 8 nucleotides match TRBD1. V lost 5 bases to trimming and J lost 5 bases; unmatched junction nucleotides: 6. The CDR3 has 14 residues. Germline assignment: CDR1 SGHAT and CDR2 FQNNGV. The CDR3 here is CASSLGTGIDTQYF. In DNA form, the CDR3 reads TGTGCCAGCAGCCTCGGGACAGGCATAGATACGCAGTATTTT.

The count of this clone is one. The rearrangement links TRBV4-2 to TRBJ1-1; 7 bases line up with TRBD1. The CDR3 has 15 residues. J was trimmed by 1 base and V by 3 bases; bases with no gene match: 5. The germline CDR1 and CDR2 sequences are LGHNA and YNFKEQ. As DNA, the CDR3 is TGTGCCAGCAGCCAGTTGGGACAGACGAACACTGAAGCTTTCTTT. It yields the protein CASSQLGQTNTEAFF.

The chain recombines TRBV7-9 with TRBJ1-1; 8 nucleotides align to TRBD1. There are 13 residues in the CDR3. V dropped 4 bases and J dropped 3; count of bases not matched to a gene: 1. Germline V gene sequence: CDR1 SEHNR, CDR2 FQNEAQ (reference sequence). In DNA, the CDR3 is TGTGCCAGCAGCTCAGGGGGCTACACTGAAGCTTTCTTT. Protein: CASSSGGYTEAFF. Using reference TRBV7-9 and TRBJ1-1 for the parts outside the CDR3, the full variable domain is DTGVSQNPRHKITKRGQNVTFRCDPISEHNRLYWYRQTLGQGPEFLTYFQNEAQLEKSRLLSDRFSAERPKGSFSTLEIQRTEQGDSAMYLCASSSGGYTEAFFGQGTRLTVV.

V usage is TRBV14 and J usage is TRBJ1-1; D gene uncertain. The CDR3 totals 15 residues. With 0 bases removed from V and 4 bases from J, the gap between germline ends came to 12 bases. Germline V gene sequence: CDR1 SGHDN, CDR2 FVKESK. CDR3 in amino acids: CASSQESLRVTEAFF. In DNA form, the CDR3 reads TGTGCCAGCAGCCAAGAGAGCCTGAGGGTCACTGAAGCTTTCTTT.

The chain combines TRBV4-2 with TRBJ2-3; TRBD1 matches 7 bases. J lost 3 bases, V lost 0 bases, and 9 bases had no gene match. The CDR3 is 17 amino acids. Germline CDR1 reads LGHNA; CDR2 reads YNFKEQ. DNA for the CDR3: TGTGCCAGCAGCCAAGATTACCAGGGGGTAGGAACAGATACGCAGTATTTT. This codes for CASSQDYQGVGTDTQYF.